This T cell receptor beta chain was observed in a study of identical twins. The study's findings and limits: Without tracking the same donors, conclusions rested on cross-sectional statistical analysis. In beta out-of-frame sequences, the excess sharing between twins was weaker.

MiXCR was run by TCRdb on the 5' RACE reads, yielding one entry per CDR3 protein. Of around 250,000 distinct CDR3 sequences detected, about an eighth appear once; the ten largest clones hold about 3.9%. CDR3 length: 15 residues. Germline V gene lookup returns CDR1 SGHRS and CDR2 YFSETQ. Trimming removed 6 bases from V and 1 base from J; junction bases left unmatched: 7. Donors uniformly comprised healthy Caucasians. This clonotype was seen a handful of times. Antigen unknown. These data were also reused for a study on yellow fever vaccine responses in identical twins.

The sequencing sample was made of memory (CD45RO+) T cells sorted from blood. The TCR comes from a woman aged 18-29 years in good health. The V gene is TRBV5-1, the J gene TRBJ2-5; TRBD2 agrees at 9 bases. The CDR3 reads CASIDLAGTQETQYF. The CDR3 DNA follows: TGCGCCAGCATTGACCTAGCGGGAACCCAAGAGACCCAGTACTTC.